Described below is a single TCR beta chain sequence and its context. Its antigen is not identified. The data stem from a study of metastatic and nonmetastatic thyroid tumors. Study-wide background: For malignant and benign thyroid patients, tumor or nodule tissue and blood were the sources whose repertoires were compared. Study conclusions and caveats: Reports indicated that malignant thyroid tumors showed significantly higher TCR beta diversity than benign nodules did, in blood and tumor.

Between the trimmed V and J ends, which lost 5 bases and 5 bases, there was a span of 9 bases. CDR1 is MNHEY and CDR2 is SVGEGT in the germline V gene. The CDR3 is 13 amino acids. In the authors' methods: Researchers built a distant-metastasis classifier for papillary thyroid cancer that drew on CDR3 differences across clinicopathological groups. TCRdb re-processed the PCR reads through MiXCR. For this entry, the V and J calls and clone size follow TCRdb and not the study's own pipeline. Seen here are about 2,900 clones, less than 45% observed once, and the top ten hold under 25%. Until they underwent thyroid surgery, no patient had received any treatment.

The sequencing input was tumor tissue. The TCR comes from a female donor with papillary thyroid cancer or a benign thyroid nodule (not recorded which). Some clones in this sample may be carry-over from other donors' samples. V and J are TRBV6-2 or TRBV6-3 and TRBJ1-4; D is perhaps TRBD1 (5 bases). CDR3 in DNA: TGTGCCAGCAGTCGGGACCAGAATGAAAAACTGTTTTTT. Its protein product is CASSRDQNEKLFF.